What follows are 24 T cell receptor beta chains derived from one specimen sequenced in a study of blood T cell repertoires in COVID-19 (TCRdb year 2020). Libraries were constructed by the immunoSEQ multiplex PCR assay. The source is immuneACCESS, and TCRdb retained only in-frame sequences with V and J called. Part of the clones is not carried over; for the studies checked, unresolved V genes explain less than half of this, and the remainder is unexplained. For this sample the table gives around 480,000 clones, of which roughly nine tenths were detected only once. The biggest ten clones account for approximately 0.7% of the sample. Sequences were obtained from PBMCs or T cells enriched from blood (not recorded which). These TCRs come from a woman between 18 and 29 years old who had recovered from COVID-19.

As regards this clone: This CDR3 is missing its conserved last phenylalanine or tryptophan, likely due to a read error. Because the CDR3's place on the DNA is in doubt, the DNA is left out and the CDR3 is given as listed by TCRdb. V usage is TRBV21-1 and J usage is TRBJ1-5; TRBD1 is taken as the D call from the table, unchecked against the DNA. TRBV21-1 is a listed pseudogene. The CDR3 is 12 residues long, ends included. CDR3 residues: CASSKDRTRKTI.

This clone was seen a handful of times. The V gene is TRBV5-1, the J gene TRBJ1-1; no definite D call. V gave up 4 bases and J gave up 1 base, with 11 bases separating them. The CDR3 length is 14 residues. Germline V gives CDR1 SGHRS, CDR2 YFSETQ. CDR3 DNA sequence: TGCGCCAGCAGCCCCAATCCGGGGAACACTGAAGCTTTCTTT. It encodes CASSPNPGNTEAFF.

The chain carries TRBV30 and TRBJ1-2; D gene uncertain. Germline-derived CDR1 and CDR2 are GTSNPN and SVGIG (reference sequence). The CDR3 contains 15 residues. V lost 4 bases and J lost 4, with 19 bases in between. The chain's CDR3 is CAWTPDPGRFYGYTF. The CDR3 coding sequence is TGTGCCTGGACCCCGGACCCGGGAAGATTCTATGGCTACACCTTC.

This chain uses TRBV4-1 with TRBJ1-1, with TRBD1 as a possible D gene (5 bases). The V gene's germline CDR1 is MGHRA and CDR2 YSYEKL. CDR3 size: 14 residues. Between the trimmed V and J ends, which lost 4 bases and 1 base, there was a span of 10 bases. Here the CDR3 reads CASSLTVGNTEAFF. In nucleotides, the CDR3 is TGCGCCAGCAGCCTGACAGTAGGGAACACTGAAGCTTTCTTT.

The chain carries TRBV28 and TRBJ1-1; possible D gene TRBD1, 5 bases. The V gene lost 7 bases and the J gene lost 1 base, with 16 bases spanning the gap. This CDR3 has 15 amino acids. Germline-derived CDR1 and CDR2 are MDHEN and SYDVKM. Written as DNA, the CDR3 is TGTGCCAGCACCTTTCCGGGGGACGGGAACACTGAAGCTTTCTTT. It is translated as CASTFPGDGNTEAFF.

The chain uses TRBV5-1 and TRBJ1-5; a weak D match, TRBD1 (5 bases). The CDR3 extends over 15 amino acids. Per germline, CDR1 SGHRS and CDR2 YFSETQ. V lost 0 bases and J lost 5, with 12 bases in between. The chain's CDR3 is CASSLAGQRDQPQHF. The CDR3 DNA follows: TGCGCCAGCAGCTTGGCAGGACAAAGGGATCAGCCCCAGCATTTT.

The CDR3 protein is CASSQSGGSTDTQYF. In DNA, the CDR3 is TGTGCCAGCAGTCAGAGCGGGGGGTCCACAGATACGCAGTATTTT. The chain employs TRBV11-2 and TRBJ2-3, with 9 bases identical to TRBD2. Trimming removed 6 bases from V and 2 bases from J; junction bases left unmatched: 6. This CDR3 spans 15 amino acids. Germline V gene sequence: CDR1 SGHAT, CDR2 FQNNGV.

This chain joins TRBV5-1 and TRBJ1-6, with TRBD1 identical over 10 bases. The CDR3 has 18 amino acids. J lost 8 bases, V lost 0 bases, and 11 bases had no gene match. CDR1 is SGHRS and CDR2 is YFSETQ in the germline V gene. The CDR3 sequence is CASSLGKGQGPTDSPLHF. The CDR3 DNA reads TGCGCCAGCAGCTTGGGAAAGGGACAGGGGCCGACCGATTCACCCCTCCACTTT.

The J gene is TRBJ1-2, the V gene TRBV30; a possible D gene is TRBD1 (6 bases). Germline V gene lookup returns CDR1 GTSNPN and CDR2 SVGIG (reference sequence). The CDR3 runs to 13 residues. Deletions cut 5 bases from V and 6 bases from J, with 16 bases between. Here the CDR3 reads CAWGIRGTDGYTF. CDR3 coding DNA: TGTGCCTGGGGAATAAGGGGGACCGATGGCTACACCTTC.

This chain links TRBV5-5 with TRBJ2-5; the match to TRBD2 covers 9 bases. Germline-derived CDR1 and CDR2 are SGHKS and YYEKEE (reference sequence). The CDR3 length is 17 residues. The trim removed 0 bases at V and 2 bases at J, leaving 8 bases unmatched. CDR3 DNA sequence: TGTGCCAGCAGCTTGGTTCCGGCGGGGGGGCATCAAGAGACCCAGTACTTC. Amino acids: CASSLVPAGGHQETQYF.

This chain links TRBV7-9 with TRBJ1-2, with D perhaps matching TRBD1 (6 bases). Trimming shortened V by 8 bases and J by 8 bases, and 15 bases separated the two germline ends. The CDR3 is made up of 12 amino acids. From germline, CDR1 is SEHNR and CDR2 FQNEAQ (reference sequence). The CDR3 DNA reads as TGTGCCAGCGGCGCCCAGGGGCAGGGCTACACCTTC. Its protein is CASGAQGQGYTF.

The chain employs TRBV4-2 and TRBJ1-1; 7 nucleotides agree with TRBD1. Germline-derived CDR1 and CDR2 are LGHNA and YNFKEQ. This CDR3 contains 17 residues. Trimming cost V 0 bases and J 2 bases; bases outside gene matches: 9. The CDR3 nucleotides are TGTGCCAGCAGCCAAGACGGGACAGCCGAATTAAACACTGAAGCTTTCTTT. Translation gives CASSQDGTAELNTEAFF.

The CDR3 DNA sequence: TGTGCCACCAGCAGTTACCCTGGGGGACAGGGGTTTCAAGAGACCCAGTACTTC. It is translated as CATSSYPGGQGFQETQYF. This rearrangement joins TRBV15 to TRBJ2-5; the match to TRBD1 covers 10 bases. Germline V CDR1 and CDR2: LNHNV, YYDKDF (reference sequence). The CDR3 covers 18 residues. With V trimmed by 3 bases and J by 2 bases, 12 bases remained unmatched.

V gene TRBV3-1 (or the pseudogene TRBV3-2) combines with J gene TRBJ1-2, with D possibly TRBD1 on 6 matching bases. This CDR3 spans 15 amino acids. Germline-derived CDR1 and CDR2 are LGHDT and YNNKEL (reference sequence). Trimming stripped 0 bases from V and 3 bases from J, with 11 bases between. In nucleotides, the CDR3 is TGTGCCAGCAGCCAAGAAGGGGGTGAGTACTATGGCTACACCTTC. The encoded protein is CASSQEGGEYYGYTF.

This clone was seen once. The chain employs TRBV27 and TRBJ1-5; no reliable D call. CDR3 length: 15 amino acids. The germline CDR1 and CDR2 sequences are MNHEY and SMNVEV (reference sequence). V lost 2 bases and J 3 bases, leaving 11 bases between the germline ends. The CDR3 loop is CASSLVSRLNQPQHF. CDR3 bases: TGTGCCAGCAGTTTAGTATCCAGACTCAATCAGCCCCAGCATTTT.

This clone appeared a few times. V gene TRBV3-1 (or the pseudogene TRBV3-2) combines with J gene TRBJ1-3; D is uncertain. V lost 0 bases to trimming and J lost 0 bases, with 6 bases between them. CDR3 length: 15 amino acids. Germline values: CDR1 LGHDT, CDR2 YNNKEL (reference sequence). DNA of the CDR3: TGTGCCAGCAGCCAAGAACGGTTCTCTGGAAACACCATATATTTT. This gives the protein CASSQERFSGNTIYF.

The rearrangement links TRBV3-1 (or the pseudogene TRBV3-2) to TRBJ2-3, with 7 bases matching TRBD1. Trimming took 4 bases from V and 4 from J; bases not matched to a gene: 8. The CDR3 runs to 15 residues. Germline lookup yields CDR1 LGHDT and CDR2 YNNKEL (reference sequence). The CDR3 coding sequence is TGTGCCAGCAGCCTTAGGGGGCGCTCCCCAGATACGCAGTATTTT. Translating gives CASSLRGRSPDTQYF.

This clone showed up just once. The chain has TRBV2 and TRBJ1-2; 9 positions agree with TRBD1. V shed 4 bases and J 4 bases; nucleotides not matched to a gene: 7. This CDR3 is built from 15 residues. Germline V gene sequence: CDR1 SNHLY, CDR2 FYNNEI. The CDR3 reads CASSASGQGIYGYTF. CDR3 sequence (DNA): TGTGCCAGCAGTGCCTCTGGACAGGGGATCTATGGCTACACCTTC.

V usage is TRBV5-5 and J usage is TRBJ1-3; D is perhaps TRBD1 (6 bases). The CDR3 is 14 amino acids. V was cut by 10 bases and J by 3 bases, with 17 bases left in between. The germline V gene has CDR1 SGHKS and CDR2 YYEKEE (reference sequence). As DNA, the CDR3 is TGTGCCGGGGGTACAGGGCTTCGTGGAAACACCATATATTTT. This gives the protein CAGGTGLRGNTIYF.

The chain links TRBV6-2 or TRBV6-3 to TRBJ1-2; 9 nucleotides line up with TRBD1. Unmatched junction bases numbered 6, after V lost 0 bases and J lost 7 bases. This CDR3 has 15 amino acids. Germline V CDR1 and CDR2: MNHEY, SVGEGT. The DNA for the CDR3 is TGTGCCAGCAGTTACTCGTTCACAGGGGGCCCTGGCTACACCTTC. It encodes CASSYSFTGGPGYTF.

Remarks on this clone: Compared with germline, one end of the junction differs, possibly owing to a read error. V and J are TRBV9 and TRBJ1-2; 8 nucleotides align to TRBD1. This CDR3 has 13 residues. The germline V gene has CDR1 SGDLS and CDR2 YYNGEE. The CDR3 loop reads CASSAGTGYGYIF. The DNA for the CDR3 is TGTGCCAGCAGCGCCGGGACAGGTTATGGCTACATCTTC.

The genes are TRBV5-1 and TRBJ1-6; 10 bases are a match to TRBD1. There are 16 residues in the CDR3. V shed 4 bases, J shed 9 bases, and the junction held 10 bases outside the gene matches. Germline V gene data show CDR1 as SGHRS and CDR2 as YFSETQ. DNA for the CDR3: TGCGCCAGCAGCCAGGGACAGGGGAATTCAGGTTCACCCCTCCACTTT. Its protein product is CASSQGQGNSGSPLHF.

This chain connects TRBV19 to TRBJ1-2, with D unresolved. Germline CDR1 and CDR2: LNHDA and SQIVND (reference sequence). Trimming removed 3 bases from V and 3 bases from J, with 20 bases in between. CDR3 size: 17 residues. CDR3 region: CASSIFPPASVYYGYTF. CDR3 DNA sequence: TGTGCCAGTAGTATTTTTCCCCCTGCGAGCGTTTACTATGGCTACACCTTC.

V usage is TRBV19 and J usage is TRBJ1-2; a weak D match, TRBD1 (6 bases). With 4 bases removed from V and 6 bases from J, the gap between germline ends came to 9 bases. CDR1 is LNHDA, CDR2 SQIVND, per germline (reference sequence). This CDR3 region has 12 residues. CDR3: CASSTGVDGYTF. DNA of the CDR3: TGTGCCAGTAGTACAGGGGTTGATGGCTACACCTTC.